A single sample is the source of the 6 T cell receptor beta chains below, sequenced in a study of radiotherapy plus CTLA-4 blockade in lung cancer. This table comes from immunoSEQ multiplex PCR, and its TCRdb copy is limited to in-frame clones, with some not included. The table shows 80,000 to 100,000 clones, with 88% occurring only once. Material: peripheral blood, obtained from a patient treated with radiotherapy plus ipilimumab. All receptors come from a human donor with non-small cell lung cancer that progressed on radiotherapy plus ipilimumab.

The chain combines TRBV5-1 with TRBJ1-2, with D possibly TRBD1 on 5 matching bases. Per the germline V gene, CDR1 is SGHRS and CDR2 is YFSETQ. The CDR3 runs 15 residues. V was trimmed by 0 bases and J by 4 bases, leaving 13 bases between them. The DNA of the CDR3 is TGCGCCAGCAGCTTGGAAACGGGGGAAAGCTATGGCTACACCTTC. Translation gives CASSLETGESYGYTF.

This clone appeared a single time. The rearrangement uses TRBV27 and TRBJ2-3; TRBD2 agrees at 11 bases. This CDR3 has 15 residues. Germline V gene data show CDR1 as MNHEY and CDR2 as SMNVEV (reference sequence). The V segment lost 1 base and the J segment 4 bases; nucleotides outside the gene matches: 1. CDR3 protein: CASSLLAGGPDTQYF. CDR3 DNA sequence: TGTGCCAGCAGTTTATTAGCGGGAGGGCCAGATACGCAGTATTTT.

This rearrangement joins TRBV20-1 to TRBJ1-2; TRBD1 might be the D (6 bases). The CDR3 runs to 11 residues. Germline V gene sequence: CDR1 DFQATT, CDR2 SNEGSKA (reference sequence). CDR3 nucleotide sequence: TGCTCCCTTCACGGGGGCGATGGCTACACCTTC. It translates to CSLHGGDGYTF.

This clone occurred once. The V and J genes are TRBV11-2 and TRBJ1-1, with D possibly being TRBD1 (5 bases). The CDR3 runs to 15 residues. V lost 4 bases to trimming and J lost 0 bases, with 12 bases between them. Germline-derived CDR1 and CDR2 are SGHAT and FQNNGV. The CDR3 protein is CASSSLRGVNTEAFF. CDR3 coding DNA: TGTGCCAGCAGCTCCCTGAGGGGTGTGAACACTGAAGCTTTCTTT.

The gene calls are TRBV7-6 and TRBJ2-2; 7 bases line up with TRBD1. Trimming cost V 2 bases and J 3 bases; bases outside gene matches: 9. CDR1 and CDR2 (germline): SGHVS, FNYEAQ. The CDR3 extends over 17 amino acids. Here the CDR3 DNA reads TGTGCCAGCAGCTTATTGATCCAGACAGGGCACACCGGGGAGCTGTTTTTT. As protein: CASSLLIQTGHTGELFF. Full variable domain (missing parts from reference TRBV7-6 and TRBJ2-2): GAGVSQSPRYKVTKRGQDVALRCDPISGHVSLYWYRQALGQGPEFLTYFNYEAQQDKSGLPNDRFSAERPEGSISTLTIQRTEQRDSAMYRCASSLLIQTGHTGELFFGEGSRLTVL.

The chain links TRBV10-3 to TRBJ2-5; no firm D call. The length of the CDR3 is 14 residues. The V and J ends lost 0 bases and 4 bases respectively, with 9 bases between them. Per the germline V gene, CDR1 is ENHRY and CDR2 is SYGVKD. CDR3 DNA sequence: TGTGCCATCAGTGAGTCGACGTTAACAGAGACCCAGTACTTC. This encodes CAISESTLTETQYF.